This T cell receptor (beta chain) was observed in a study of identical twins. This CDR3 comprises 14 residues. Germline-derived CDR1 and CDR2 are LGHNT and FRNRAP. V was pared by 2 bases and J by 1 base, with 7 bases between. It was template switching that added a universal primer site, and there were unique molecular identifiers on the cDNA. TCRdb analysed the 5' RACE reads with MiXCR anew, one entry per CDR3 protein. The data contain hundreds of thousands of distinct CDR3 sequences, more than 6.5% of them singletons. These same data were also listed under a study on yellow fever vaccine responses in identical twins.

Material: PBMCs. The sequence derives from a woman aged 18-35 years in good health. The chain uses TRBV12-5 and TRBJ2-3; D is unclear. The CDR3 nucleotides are TGTGCTAGTGGTTTGTCCCAAGGCACAGATACGCAGTATTTT. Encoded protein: CASGLSQGTDTQYF.